The sequence of this TCR beta chain was determined in a study of Ad26.COV2.S vaccination and SARS-CoV-2 variants. The treatment denotes: some 20 received Ad26.COV2.S at low or high dose, single or two shots; roughly five received placebo; per-sample allocation not given. Sampling happened 63 days after the first vaccine or placebo injection. Aged 18-55 years, donor was enrolled in Boston around 2020. Clones were read by immunoSEQ multiplex PCR, and TCRdb kept only the in-frame ones, dropping some. The sample has around 450,000 clones, 80% to 95% seen once. CDR1 and CDR2 from the germline V gene are GTSNPN and SVGIG (reference sequence). CDR3 length: 16 residues. With 2 bases clipped from V and 8 bases from J, the junction kept 10 bases outside the gene matches.

This chain joins TRBV30 and TRBJ1-6; 9 bases agree with TRBD1. The sample was peripheral blood, taken in a trial of Ad26.COV2.S vaccine versus placebo. The receptor comes from a person between 18 and 59 years old who received the Ad26.COV2.S COVID-19 vaccine or a placebo. The CDR3 spells CAWSTSEGQGYSPLHF. CDR3 nucleotide sequence: TGTGCCTGGAGTACGTCAGAAGGACAGGGGTATTCACCCCTCCACTTT.